This T cell receptor beta chain was retrieved from a study of Graves' ophthalmopathy and Graves' hyperthyroidism. Study summary: Peripheral blood was collected at initial diagnosis, before any treatment.

V was clipped by 6 bases and J by 7 bases, with 16 bases between them. This CDR3 spans 14 amino acids. Disease in donors with ophthalmopathy had moderate-to-severe activity, CAS ≥3, NOSPECS ≥4 and under 3 months' duration. This clonotype has at least ten counts. What it binds is not known. RNA transcripts provided the template for amplifying TCR beta CDR3 regions. The authors performed first-round RT-PCR with HTBI primers and then a second-round multiplex PCR. MiXCR, applied by TCRdb to the multiplex PCR reads, yields one record per CDR3 protein. In the table there are some 200,000 distinct CDR3 sequences, under 30% of which are singletons. Study observations and caveats: Detected in blood as well were most expanded thyroid clonotypes with frequency above 0.001. As the model predicted ophthalmopathy progression, it achieved a sensitivity of about 71% and a specificity of 72.22%.

The sequence came from a man aged 50 or older with Graves' ophthalmopathy. The specimen was peripheral blood. V usage is TRBV12-3 or TRBV12-4 and J usage is TRBJ1-5; D ambiguous. DNA of the CDR3: TGTGCCAGCAGACCCTCCTTCGGGTTACAGCCCCAGCATTTT. It codes for CASRPSFGLQPQHF.